These T cell receptor beta chains were read from a single sample in a study of human T cells and chemical hapten exposure. TCRdb used MiXCR to reprocess the RACE reads, holding one entry per CDR3 protein. The sample lists tens of thousands of distinct CDR3 sequences; 10% were seen once. Sequences were derived from whole blood, sampled in connection with sensitization to the hapten diphenylcyclopropenone (DPC). These receptors all come from a man between 35 and 55 years old with alopecia areata. Some clones in this sample may be carry-over from other donors' samples. Each CDR3 is given with its conserved first and last residue. D genes are given only for firm matches. Not every row has a clone size; where given, it reads once, few, many or a size class.

clone size	V gene	J gene	D gene	CDR3 protein	CDR3 DNA
few	TRBV7-9	TRBJ2-7	-	CASSSQLVGYEQYF	TGTGCCAGCAGCTCCCAGTTGGTCGGCTACGAGCAGTACTTC
-	TRBV20-1	TRBJ2-1	-	CSAKTSWDIYNEQFF	TGCAGTGCTAAGACCTCCTGGGACATATACAATGAGCAGTTCTTC
-	TRBV6-2/TRBV6-3	TRBJ2-7	TRBD2	CASSPTSGSYEQYF	TGTGCCAGCAGTCCAACTAGCGGGAGTTACGAGCAGTACTTC
-	TRBV7-6	TRBJ2-3	TRBD1	CASSQQTGLGTDTQYF	TGTGCCAGCAGCCAGCAGACAGGGCTCGGCACAGATACGCAGTATTTT
-	TRBV27	TRBJ2-4	-	CASGPLAKNIQYF	TGTGCCAGCGGCCCGTTAGCCAAAAACATTCAGTACTTC
-	TRBV5-1	TRBJ2-2	TRBD2	CASSLEVKLAGVLSDTGELFF	TGCGCCAGCAGCTTGGAGGTTAAACTAGCGGGAGTTCTGAGTGACACCGGGGAGCTGTTTTTT
many	TRBV20-1	TRBJ2-3	-	CSARITDTQYF	TGCAGTGCTAGAATCACAGATACGCAGTATTTT
few	TRBV29-1	TRBJ2-7	TRBD1	CSVATGSEQYF	TGCAGCGTAGCGACAGGGAGCGAGCAGTACTTC
few	TRBV7-2	TRBJ2-2	-	CASNFMTNTGELFF	TGTGCCAGCAACTTCATGACCAACACCGGGGAGCTGTTTTTT
-	TRBV4-3	TRBJ2-7	TRBD2	CASSPTLGTSGIYEQYF	TGCGCCAGCAGCCCGACCCTCGGGACTAGCGGGATCTACGAGCAGTACTTC
few	TRBV20-1	TRBJ2-7	TRBD1	CSALGQGLEQYF	TGCAGTGCCCTGGGACAGGGTCTCGAGCAGTACTTC
many	TRBV6-2/TRBV6-3	TRBJ2-5	-	CASIIGSKRRSEETQYF	TGTGCCAGCATCATAGGATCCAAGCGGAGAAGCGAAGAGACCCAGTACTTC
few	TRBV6-5	TRBJ2-3	TRBD1	CASSYSIGTGTAGTDTQYF	TGTGCCAGCAGTTACTCGATAGGCACGGGGACAGCGGGCACAGATACGCAGTATTTT
-	TRBV7-2	TRBJ1-1	-	CASSLYQGTEAFF	TGTGCCAGCAGCTTATATCAAGGGACTGAAGCTTTCTTT
few	TRBV7-2	TRBJ2-1	-	CASSLADSPNFNEQFF	TGTGCCAGCAGCTTAGCGGACTCCCCTAACTTCAATGAGCAGTTCTTC
many	TRBV7-2	TRBJ1-1	TRBD1	CASSSGQGRPNTEAFF	TGTGCCAGCAGCTCCGGACAGGGCCGACCAAACACTGAAGCTTTCTTT
many	TRBV6-2/TRBV6-3	TRBJ1-1	-	CASSRGGGDTEAFF	TGTGCCAGCAGTCGGGGGGGTGGAGACACTGAAGCTTTCTTT
-	TRBV30	TRBJ2-3	-	CASSRQGADTQYF	TGTGCTTCCTCGCGGCAGGGAGCAGATACGCAGTATTTT
-	TRBV6-1	TRBJ2-7	TRBD2	CASRQSTGTSGRQQYF	TGTGCCAGCCGGCAAAGTACCGGGACTAGCGGGAGGCAGCAGTACTTC
few	TRBV20-1	TRBJ1-5	TRBD1	CSARKDRVSSNQPQHF	TGCAGTGCTAGAAAGGACAGGGTGTCTAGCAATCAGCCCCAGCATTTT
few	TRBV29-1	TRBJ2-7	TRBD2	CSVKKAGREYEQYF	TGCAGCGTAAAAAAAGCAGGGAGGGAGTACGAGCAGTACTTC
few	TRBV20-1	TRBJ2-1	TRBD2	CSARDVAGTYNEQFF	TGCAGTGCTAGAGACGTAGCGGGAACCTACAATGAGCAGTTCTTC
-	TRBV11-3	TRBJ2-5	-	CASSRGKQTQYF	TGTGCCAGCAGCCGAGGGAAACAGACCCAGTACTTC
few	TRBV7-9	TRBJ2-6	-	CAGNSLGIGANVLTF	TGTGCCGGCAATAGCCTAGGGATCGGGGCCAACGTCCTGACTTTC
-	TRBV2	TRBJ1-5	-	CASSEGWGQPQHF	TGTGCCAGCAGTGAAGGTTGGGGGCAGCCCCAGCATTTT
-	TRBV12-3/TRBV12-4	TRBJ2-3	-	CASSRRGAPADTQYF	TGTGCCAGCAGCCGACGCGGAGCTCCAGCGGATACGCAGTATTTT
many	TRBV6-1	TRBJ1-1	-	CASSIFNTEAFF	TGTGCCAGCAGTATCTTTAACACTGAAGCTTTCTTT
few	TRBV29-1	TRBJ2-2	TRBD2	CSVEVAGVTGELFF	TGCAGCGTTGAAGTAGCGGGAGTTACCGGGGAGCTGTTTTTT
few	TRBV5-4	TRBJ1-5	TRBD1	CASSLDRGPHQPQHF	TGTGCCAGCAGCTTGGACAGGGGCCCGCATCAGCCCCAGCATTTT
many	TRBV19	TRBJ2-2	TRBD2	CASSTQAGIGTGELFF	TGTGCCAGTAGTACCCAAGCGGGAATAGGCACCGGGGAGCTGTTTTTT
-	TRBV7-2	TRBJ2-1	-	CASSFTAETGVEQFF	TGTGCCAGCAGCTTCACCGCCGAAACCGGGGTCGAGCAGTTCTTC
few	TRBV7-3	TRBJ2-3	TRBD1	CASSPQGARTDTQYF	TGTGCCAGCAGTCCACAGGGGGCGCGAACAGATACGCAGTATTTT
few	TRBV29-1	TRBJ2-2	TRBD1	CSVPFPGQGVTGELFF	TGCAGCGTACCTTTTCCGGGACAGGGTGTCACCGGGGAGCTGTTTTTT
few	TRBV12-5	TRBJ1-5	-	CASGLRPWGYSNQPQHF	TGTGCTAGTGGTTTGCGCCCCTGGGGCTATAGCAATCAGCCCCAGCATTTT
many	TRBV4-3	TRBJ1-1	TRBD1	CASSQDPTGGRGEAFF	TGCGCCAGCAGCCAAGATCCCACAGGGGGCCGGGGGGAAGCTTTCTTT
-	TRBV29-1	TRBJ1-2	TRBD1	CSARDSANYGYTF	TGCAGCGCTAGGGACAGTGCTAACTATGGCTACACCTTC
-	TRBV7-4	TRBJ2-7	TRBD2	CASSLARLAGGRNEQYF	TGTGCCAGCAGTCTAGCCCGCCTAGCGGGAGGAAGGAACGAGCAGTACTTC
-	TRBV5-1	TRBJ2-1	-	CASSPLVANEQFF	TGCGCCAGCAGCCCCCTGGTGGCGAATGAGCAGTTCTTC
-	TRBV19	TRBJ2-3	-	CASSDTRGGEDTQYF	TGTGCCAGTAGCGACACTAGGGGAGGAGAAGATACGCAGTATTTT
many	TRBV9	TRBJ2-1	TRBD2	CASSVGAGTRSYNEQFF	TGTGCCAGCAGCGTAGGGGCCGGGACTAGGTCCTACAATGAGCAGTTCTTC
few	TRBV10-3	TRBJ1-1	-	CAIAGTGPVNTEAFF	TGTGCCATTGCCGGGACCGGGCCAGTGAACACTGAAGCTTTCTTT
-	TRBV6-2/TRBV6-3	TRBJ1-6	-	CASRGPPPSSPLHF	TGTGCCAGCAGGGGACCGCCGCCGAGTTCACCCCTCCACTTT
-	TRBV6-1	TRBJ2-1	TRBD2	CASRLGTSGTNEQFF	TGTGCCAGCAGATTAGGGACTAGCGGGACGAATGAGCAGTTCTTC
few	TRBV20-1	TRBJ1-2	-	CSAREGGLNYGYTF	TGCAGTGCTAGGGAGGGCGGCCTTAACTATGGCTACACCTTC
-	TRBV12-3/TRBV12-4	TRBJ1-4	TRBD1	CASVEAGGEKLFF	TGTGCCAGCGTCGAAGCAGGGGGTGAAAAACTGTTTTTT
-	TRBV18	TRBJ2-3	TRBD2	CATQGSGASTDTQYF	TGTGCCACCCAGGGTAGCGGGGCTAGCACAGATACGCAGTATTTT
-	TRBV11-3	TRBJ2-3	TRBD2	CASSPRGKIAGADTQYF	TGTGCCAGCAGCCCAAGAGGGAAGATAGCGGGAGCAGATACGCAGTATTTT
-	TRBV20-1	TRBJ2-2	TRBD2	CSARADSLAGYTGELFF	TGCAGTGCTAGGGCGGACTCACTAGCGGGGTACACCGGGGAGCTGTTTTTT
-	TRBV4-3	TRBJ2-4	-	CASSQEIGRALAKNIQYF	TGCGCCAGCAGCCAAGAAATCGGCAGGGCCCTAGCCAAAAACATTCAGTACTTC